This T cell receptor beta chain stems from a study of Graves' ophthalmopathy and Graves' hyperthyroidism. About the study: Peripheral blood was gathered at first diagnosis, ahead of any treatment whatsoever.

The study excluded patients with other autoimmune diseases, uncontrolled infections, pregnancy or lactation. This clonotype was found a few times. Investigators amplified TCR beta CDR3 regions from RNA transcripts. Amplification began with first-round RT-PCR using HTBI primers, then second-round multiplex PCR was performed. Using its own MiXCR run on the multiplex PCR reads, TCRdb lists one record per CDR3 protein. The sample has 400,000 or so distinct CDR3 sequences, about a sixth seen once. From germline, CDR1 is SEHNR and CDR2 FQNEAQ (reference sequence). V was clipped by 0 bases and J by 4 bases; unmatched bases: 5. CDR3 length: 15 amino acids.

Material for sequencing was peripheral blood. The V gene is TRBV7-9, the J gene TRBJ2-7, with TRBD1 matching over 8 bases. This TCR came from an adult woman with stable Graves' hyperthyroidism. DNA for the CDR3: TGTGCCAGCAGCTTAGCGGGCAGGGGGCCGTACGAGCAGTACTTC. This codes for CASSLAGRGPYEQYF.